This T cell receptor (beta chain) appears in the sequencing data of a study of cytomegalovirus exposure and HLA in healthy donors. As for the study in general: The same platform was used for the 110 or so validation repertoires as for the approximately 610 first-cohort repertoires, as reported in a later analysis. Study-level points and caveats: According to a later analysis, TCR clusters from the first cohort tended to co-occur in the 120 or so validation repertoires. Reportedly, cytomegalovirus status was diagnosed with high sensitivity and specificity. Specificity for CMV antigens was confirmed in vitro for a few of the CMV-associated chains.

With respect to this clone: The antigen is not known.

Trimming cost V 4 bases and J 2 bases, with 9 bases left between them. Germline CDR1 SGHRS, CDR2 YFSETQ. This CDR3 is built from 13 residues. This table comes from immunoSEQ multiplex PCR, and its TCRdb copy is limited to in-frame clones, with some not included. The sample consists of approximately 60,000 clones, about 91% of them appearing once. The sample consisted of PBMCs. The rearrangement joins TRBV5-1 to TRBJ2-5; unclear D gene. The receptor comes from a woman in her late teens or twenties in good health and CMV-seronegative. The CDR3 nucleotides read TGCGCCAGCAGCCTAAATACGCAAGAGACCCAGTACTTC. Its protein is CASSLNTQETQYF. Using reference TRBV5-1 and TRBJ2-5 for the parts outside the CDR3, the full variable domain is KAGVTQTPRYLIKTRGQQVTLSCSPISGHRSVSWYQQTPGQGLQFLFEYFSETQRNKGNFPGRFSGRQFSNSRSEMNVSTLELGDSALYLCASSLNTQETQYFGPGTRLLVL.